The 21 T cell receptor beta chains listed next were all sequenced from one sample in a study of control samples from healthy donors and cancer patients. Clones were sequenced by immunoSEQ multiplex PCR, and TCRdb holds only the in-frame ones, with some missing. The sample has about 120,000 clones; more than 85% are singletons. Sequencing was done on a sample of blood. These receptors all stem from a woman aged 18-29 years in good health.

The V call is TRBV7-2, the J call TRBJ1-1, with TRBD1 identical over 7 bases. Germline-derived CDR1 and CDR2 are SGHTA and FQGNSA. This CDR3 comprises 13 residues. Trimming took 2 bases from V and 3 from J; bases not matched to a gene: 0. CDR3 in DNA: TGTGCCAGCAGCTTACAGGGGGACACTGAAGCTTTCTTT. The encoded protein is CASSLQGDTEAFF. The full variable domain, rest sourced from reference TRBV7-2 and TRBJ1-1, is GAGVSQSPSNKVTEKGKDVELRCDPISGHTALYWYRQSLGQGLEFLIYFQGNSAPDKSGLPSDRFSAERTGGSVSTLTIQRTQQEDSAVYLCASSLQGDTEAFFGQGTRLTVV.

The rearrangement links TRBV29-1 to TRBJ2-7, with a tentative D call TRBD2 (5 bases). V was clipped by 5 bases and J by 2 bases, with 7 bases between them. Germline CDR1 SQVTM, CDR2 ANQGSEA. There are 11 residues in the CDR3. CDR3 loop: CSVRGTYEQYF. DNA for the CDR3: TGCAGCGTTAGAGGGACCTACGAGCAGTACTTC.

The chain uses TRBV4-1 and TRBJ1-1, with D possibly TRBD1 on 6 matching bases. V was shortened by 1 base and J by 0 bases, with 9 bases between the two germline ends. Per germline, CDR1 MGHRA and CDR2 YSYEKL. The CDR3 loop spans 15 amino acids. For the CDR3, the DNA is TGCGCCAGCAGCCAAGTTCGACAGGTGAACACTGAAGCTTTCTTT. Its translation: CASSQVRQVNTEAFF.

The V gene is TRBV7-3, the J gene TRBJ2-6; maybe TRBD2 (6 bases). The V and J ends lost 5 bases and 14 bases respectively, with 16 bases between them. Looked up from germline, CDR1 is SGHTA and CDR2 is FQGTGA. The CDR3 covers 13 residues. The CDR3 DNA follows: TGTGCCAGCAGCCCGGCCGGGAGCTCAATCCTGACTTTC. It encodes CASSPAGSSILTF.

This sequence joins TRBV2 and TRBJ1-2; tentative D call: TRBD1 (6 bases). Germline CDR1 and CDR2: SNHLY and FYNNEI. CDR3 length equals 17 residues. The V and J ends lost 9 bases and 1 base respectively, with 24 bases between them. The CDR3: CARFRRGAPENNYGYTF. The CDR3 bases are TGTGCCAGGTTTCGGAGGGGGGCCCCCGAGAATAACTATGGCTACACCTTC. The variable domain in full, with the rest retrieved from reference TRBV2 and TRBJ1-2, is EPEVTQTPSHQVTQMGQEVILRCVPISNHLYFYWYRQILGQKVEFLVSFYNNEISEKSEIFDDQFSVERPDGSNFTLKIRSTKLEDSAMYFCARFRRGAPENNYGYTFGSGTRLTVV.

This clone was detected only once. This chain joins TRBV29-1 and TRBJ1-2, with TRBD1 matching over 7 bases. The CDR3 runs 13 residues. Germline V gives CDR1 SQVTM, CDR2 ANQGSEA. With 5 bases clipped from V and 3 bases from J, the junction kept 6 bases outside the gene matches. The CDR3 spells CSVFGQGDYGYTF. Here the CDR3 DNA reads TGCAGCGTTTTTGGTCAGGGGGACTATGGCTACACCTTC.

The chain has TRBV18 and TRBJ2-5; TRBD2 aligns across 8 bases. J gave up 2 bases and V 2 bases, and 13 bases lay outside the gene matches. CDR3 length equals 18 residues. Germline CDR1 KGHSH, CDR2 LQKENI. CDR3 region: CASSPGVLRGGPQETQYF. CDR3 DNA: TGTGCCAGCTCACCAGGGGTCCTCCGGGGGGGCCCACAAGAGACCCAGTACTTC. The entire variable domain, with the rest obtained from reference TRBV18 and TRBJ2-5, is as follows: NAGVMQNPRHLVRRRGQEARLRCSPMKGHSHVYWYRQLPEEGLKFMVYLQKENIIDESGMPKERFSAEFPKEGPSILRIQQVVRGDSAAYFCASSPGVLRGGPQETQYFGPGTRLLVL.

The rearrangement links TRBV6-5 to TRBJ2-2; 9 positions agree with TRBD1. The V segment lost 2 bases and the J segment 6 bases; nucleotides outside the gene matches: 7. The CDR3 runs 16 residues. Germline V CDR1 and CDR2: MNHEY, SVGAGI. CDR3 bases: TGTGCCAGCAGTTACGAGGGACAGGGATCGGCCGGGGAGCTGTTTTTT. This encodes CASSYEGQGSAGELFF.

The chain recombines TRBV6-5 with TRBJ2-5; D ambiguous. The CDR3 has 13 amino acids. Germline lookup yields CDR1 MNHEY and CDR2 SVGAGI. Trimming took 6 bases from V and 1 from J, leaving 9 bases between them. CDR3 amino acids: CASRLAAQETQYF. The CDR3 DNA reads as TGTGCCAGCAGGTTAGCAGCCCAAGAGACCCAGTACTTC.

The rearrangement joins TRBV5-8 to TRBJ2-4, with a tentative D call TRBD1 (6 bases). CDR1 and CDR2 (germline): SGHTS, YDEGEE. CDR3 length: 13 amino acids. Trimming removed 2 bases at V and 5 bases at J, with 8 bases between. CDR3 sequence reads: CASSFGTQNIQYF. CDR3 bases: TGTGCCAGCAGCTTTGGGACACAAAACATTCAGTACTTC.

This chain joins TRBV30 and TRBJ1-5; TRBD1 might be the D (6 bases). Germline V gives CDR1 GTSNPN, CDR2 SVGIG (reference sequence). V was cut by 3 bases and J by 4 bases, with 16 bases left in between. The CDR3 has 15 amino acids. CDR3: CAWRAPTGWNQPQHF. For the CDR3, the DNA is TGTGCCTGGAGGGCCCCCACAGGGTGGAATCAGCCCCAGCATTTT.

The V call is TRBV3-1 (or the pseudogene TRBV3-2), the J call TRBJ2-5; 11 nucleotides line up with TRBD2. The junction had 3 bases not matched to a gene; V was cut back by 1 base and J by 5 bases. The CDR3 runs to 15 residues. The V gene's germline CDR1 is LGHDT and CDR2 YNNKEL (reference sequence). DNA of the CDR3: TGTGCCAGCAGCCAAGGTAGCGGGGGGGCCGAGACCCAGTACTTC. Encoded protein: CASSQGSGGAETQYF.

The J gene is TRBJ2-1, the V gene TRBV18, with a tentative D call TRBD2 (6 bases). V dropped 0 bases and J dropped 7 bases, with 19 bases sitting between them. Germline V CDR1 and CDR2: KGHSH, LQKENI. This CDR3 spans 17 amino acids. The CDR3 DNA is TGTGCCAGCTCACCACCCGGATTACCGGGACTGTTAAATGAGCAGTTCTTC. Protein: CASSPPGLPGLLNEQFF. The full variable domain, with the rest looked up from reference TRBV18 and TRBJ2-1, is NAGVMQNPRHLVRRRGQEARLRCSPMKGHSHVYWYRQLPEEGLKFMVYLQKENIIDESGMPKERFSAEFPKEGPSILRIQQVVRGDSAAYFCASSPPGLPGLLNEQFFGPGTRLTVL.

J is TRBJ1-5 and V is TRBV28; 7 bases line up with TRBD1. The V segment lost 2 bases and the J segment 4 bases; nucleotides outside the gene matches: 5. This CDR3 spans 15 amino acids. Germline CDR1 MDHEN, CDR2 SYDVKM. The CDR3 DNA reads TGTGCCAGCAGTTTAAAGGGGGCCTATAATCAGCCCCAGCATTTT. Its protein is CASSLKGAYNQPQHF.

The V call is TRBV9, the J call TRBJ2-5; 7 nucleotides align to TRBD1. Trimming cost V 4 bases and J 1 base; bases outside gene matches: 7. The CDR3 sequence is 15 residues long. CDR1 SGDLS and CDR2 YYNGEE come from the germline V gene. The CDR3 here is CASSPHRGSQETQYF. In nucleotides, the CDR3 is TGTGCCAGCAGCCCGCACAGGGGAAGCCAAGAGACCCAGTACTTC.

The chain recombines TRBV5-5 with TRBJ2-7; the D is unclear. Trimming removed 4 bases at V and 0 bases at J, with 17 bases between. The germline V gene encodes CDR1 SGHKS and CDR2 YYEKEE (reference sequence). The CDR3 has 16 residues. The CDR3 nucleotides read TGTGCCAGCAGCACATCGCGGACCCTTAGCTCCTACGAGCAGTACTTC. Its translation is CASSTSRTLSSYEQYF.

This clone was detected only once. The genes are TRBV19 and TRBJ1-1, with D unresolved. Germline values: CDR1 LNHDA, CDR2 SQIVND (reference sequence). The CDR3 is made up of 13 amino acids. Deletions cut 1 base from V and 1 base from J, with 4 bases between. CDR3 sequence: CASSIGGNTEAFF. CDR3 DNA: TGTGCCAGTAGTATAGGAGGGAACACTGAAGCTTTCTTT.

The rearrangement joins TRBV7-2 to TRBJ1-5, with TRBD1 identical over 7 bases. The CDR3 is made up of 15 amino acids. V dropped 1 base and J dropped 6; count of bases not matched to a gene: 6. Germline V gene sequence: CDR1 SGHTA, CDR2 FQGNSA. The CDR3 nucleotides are TGTGCCAGCAGCTTAGGGGACAGACAATTTCAGCCCCAGCATTTT. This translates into CASSLGDRQFQPQHF.

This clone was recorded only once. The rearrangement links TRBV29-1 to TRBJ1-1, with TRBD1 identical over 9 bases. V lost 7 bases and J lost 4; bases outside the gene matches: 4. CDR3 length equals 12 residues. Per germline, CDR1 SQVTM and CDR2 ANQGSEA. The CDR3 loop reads CSGEDRGTEAFF. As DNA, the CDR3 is TGCAGCGGTGAGGACAGGGGCACTGAAGCTTTCTTT.

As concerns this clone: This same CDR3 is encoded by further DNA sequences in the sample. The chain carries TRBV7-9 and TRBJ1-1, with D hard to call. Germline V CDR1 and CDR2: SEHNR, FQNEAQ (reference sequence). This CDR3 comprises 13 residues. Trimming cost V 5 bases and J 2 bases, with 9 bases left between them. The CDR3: CASSPQLNTEAFF. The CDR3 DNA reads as TGTGCCAGCAGCCCCCAACTAAACACTGAAGCTTTCTTT.

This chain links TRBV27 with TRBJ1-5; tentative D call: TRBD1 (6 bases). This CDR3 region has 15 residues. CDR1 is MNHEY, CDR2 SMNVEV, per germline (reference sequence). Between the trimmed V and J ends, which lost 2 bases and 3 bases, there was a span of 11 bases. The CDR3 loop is CASSLIGGNNQPQHF. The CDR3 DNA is TGTGCCAGCAGTTTAATAGGGGGGAACAATCAGCCCCAGCATTTT.